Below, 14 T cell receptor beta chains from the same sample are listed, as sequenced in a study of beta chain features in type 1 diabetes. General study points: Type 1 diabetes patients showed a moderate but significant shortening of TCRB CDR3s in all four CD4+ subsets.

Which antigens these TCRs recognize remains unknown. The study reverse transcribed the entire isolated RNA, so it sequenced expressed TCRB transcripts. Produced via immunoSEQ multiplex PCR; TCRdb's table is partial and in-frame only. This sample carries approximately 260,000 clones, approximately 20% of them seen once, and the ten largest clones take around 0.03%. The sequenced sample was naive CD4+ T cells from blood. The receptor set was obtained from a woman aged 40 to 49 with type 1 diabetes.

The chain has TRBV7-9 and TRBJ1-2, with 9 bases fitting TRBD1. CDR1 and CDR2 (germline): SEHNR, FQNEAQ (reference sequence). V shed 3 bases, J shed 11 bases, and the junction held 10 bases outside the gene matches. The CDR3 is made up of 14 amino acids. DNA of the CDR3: TGTGCCAGCAGCTTGCCCCCCGGACAGGGGTGGTACACCTTC. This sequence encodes CASSLPPGQGWYTF.

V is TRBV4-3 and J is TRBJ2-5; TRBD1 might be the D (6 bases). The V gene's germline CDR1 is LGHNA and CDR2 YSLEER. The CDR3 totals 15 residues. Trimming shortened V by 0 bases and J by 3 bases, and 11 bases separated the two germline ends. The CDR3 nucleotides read TGCGCCAGCAGCCAAGATATCAACAGGGAAGAGACCCAGTACTTC. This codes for CASSQDINREETQYF.

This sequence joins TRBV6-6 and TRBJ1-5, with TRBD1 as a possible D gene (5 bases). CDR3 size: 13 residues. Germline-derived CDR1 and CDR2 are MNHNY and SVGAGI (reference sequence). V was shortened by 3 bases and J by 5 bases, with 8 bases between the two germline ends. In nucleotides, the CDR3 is TGTGCCAGCAGTTATGCGGGGGATCAGCCCCAGCATTTT. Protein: CASSYAGDQPQHF.

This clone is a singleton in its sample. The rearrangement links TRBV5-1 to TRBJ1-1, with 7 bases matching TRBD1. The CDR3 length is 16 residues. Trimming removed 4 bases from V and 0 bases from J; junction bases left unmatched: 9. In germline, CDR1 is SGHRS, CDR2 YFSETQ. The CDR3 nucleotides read TGCGCCAGCAGCCCCCGGACAGGCACGGTGAACACTGAAGCTTTCTTT. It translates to CASSPRTGTVNTEAFF.

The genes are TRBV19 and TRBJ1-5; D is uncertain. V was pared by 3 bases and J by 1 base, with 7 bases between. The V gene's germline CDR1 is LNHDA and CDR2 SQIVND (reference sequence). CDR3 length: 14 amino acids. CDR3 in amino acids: CASSIGQSNQPQHF. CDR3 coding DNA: TGTGCCAGTAGTATTGGGCAGAGCAATCAGCCCCAGCATTTT.

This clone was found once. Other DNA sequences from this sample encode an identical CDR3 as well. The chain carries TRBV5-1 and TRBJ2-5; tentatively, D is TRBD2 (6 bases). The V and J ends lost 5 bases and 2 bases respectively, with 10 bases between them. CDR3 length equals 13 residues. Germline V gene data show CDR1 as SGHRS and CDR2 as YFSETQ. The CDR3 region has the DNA TGCGCCAGCAGATCGGGACTGCAAGAGACCCAGTACTTC. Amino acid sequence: CASRSGLQETQYF.

CDR3 DNA: TGTGCCTGGGACAGCGTCTCTGGAAACACCATATATTTT. Its translation: CAWDSVSGNTIYF. The genes are TRBV30 and TRBJ1-3; tentative D call: TRBD1 (5 bases). The V gene's germline CDR1 is GTSNPN and CDR2 SVGIG (reference sequence). The length of the CDR3 is 13 residues. Trimming left V 5 bases short and J 0 bases short, with 8 bases between.

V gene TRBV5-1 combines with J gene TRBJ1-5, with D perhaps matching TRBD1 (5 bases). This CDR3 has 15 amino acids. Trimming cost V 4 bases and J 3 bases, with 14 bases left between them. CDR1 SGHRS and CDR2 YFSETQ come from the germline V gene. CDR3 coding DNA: TGCGCCAGCAGCCGGGGGGTTGGGGTCAATCAGCCCCAGCATTTT. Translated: CASSRGVGVNQPQHF.

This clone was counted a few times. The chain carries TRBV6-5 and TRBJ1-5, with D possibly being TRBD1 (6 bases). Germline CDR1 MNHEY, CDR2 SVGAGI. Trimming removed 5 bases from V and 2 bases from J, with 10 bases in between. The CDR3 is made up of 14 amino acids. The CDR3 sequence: CASSGGSGNQPQHF. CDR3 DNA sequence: TGTGCCAGCAGTGGGGGCAGCGGCAATCAGCCCCAGCATTTT.

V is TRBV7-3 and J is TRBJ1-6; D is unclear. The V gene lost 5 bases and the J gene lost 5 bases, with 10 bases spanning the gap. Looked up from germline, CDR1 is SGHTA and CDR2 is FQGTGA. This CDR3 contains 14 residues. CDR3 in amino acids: CASSPSVDNSPLHF. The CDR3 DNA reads TGTGCCAGCAGCCCCTCAGTGGATAATTCACCCCTCCACTTT.

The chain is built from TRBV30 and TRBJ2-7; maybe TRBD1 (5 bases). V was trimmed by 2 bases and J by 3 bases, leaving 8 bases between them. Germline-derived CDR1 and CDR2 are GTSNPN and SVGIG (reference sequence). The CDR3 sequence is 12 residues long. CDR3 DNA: TGTGCCTGGAGTATCCAGGGCTACGAGCAGTACTTC. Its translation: CAWSIQGYEQYF.

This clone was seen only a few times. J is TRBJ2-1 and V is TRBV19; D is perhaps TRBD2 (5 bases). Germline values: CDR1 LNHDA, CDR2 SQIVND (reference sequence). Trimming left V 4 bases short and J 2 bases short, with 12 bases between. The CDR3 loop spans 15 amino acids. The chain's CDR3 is CASSSSGVPYNEQFF. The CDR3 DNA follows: TGTGCCAGTAGTAGCTCCGGGGTGCCCTACAATGAGCAGTTCTTC.

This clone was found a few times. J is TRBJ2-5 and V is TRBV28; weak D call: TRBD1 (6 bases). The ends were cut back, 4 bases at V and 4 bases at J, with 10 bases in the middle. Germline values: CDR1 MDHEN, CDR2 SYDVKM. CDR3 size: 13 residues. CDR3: CASSSGAGETQYF. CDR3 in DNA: TGTGCCAGCAGTTCAGGGGCAGGAGAGACCCAGTACTTC.

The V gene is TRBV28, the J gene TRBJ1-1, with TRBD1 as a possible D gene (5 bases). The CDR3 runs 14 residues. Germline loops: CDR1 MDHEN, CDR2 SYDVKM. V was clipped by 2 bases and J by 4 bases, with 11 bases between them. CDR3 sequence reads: CASSLQGIPTEAFF. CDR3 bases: TGTGCCAGCAGTTTACAGGGAATCCCCACTGAAGCTTTCTTT.